This TCR beta chain originates from a study of CXCR3-negative and CXCR3-positive naive CD8 T cells. Study-wide results and caveats: For naive cells, CXCR3-negative and CXCR3-positive subsets had similar TRBV-TRBJ usage; for memory cells, usage differed. Researchers report that CXCR3-positive naive cells carry more hydrophobic TRB CDR3s than CXCR3-negative naive cells.

As concerns this clonotype: Its target is unknown.

Carrying UMI labels, the TRB cDNA libraries were prepared through 5' RACE. TCRdb re-called the 5' RACE reads, yielding one record per CDR3 amino acid sequence without DNA. The sample totals more than 50,000 distinct CDR3 sequences. The CDR3 consists of 19 residues. Germline CDR1 and CDR2: LGHDT and YNNKEL (reference sequence). The sequence was obtained from a human donor in good health. Some clones in this sample may be carry-over from other donors' samples. Sequences were obtained from naive CXCR3- CD8+ T cells from blood. Described subset: CD45RO-CCR7+CD27+CD95- naive CD8+ T cells lacking CXCR3 (TNR3-). The rearrangement links TRBV3-1 to TRBJ1-6; absent DNA, TCRdb's TRBD1 call cannot be checked. This chain's CDR3 is CASSQVNGSPGQSNSPLHF.